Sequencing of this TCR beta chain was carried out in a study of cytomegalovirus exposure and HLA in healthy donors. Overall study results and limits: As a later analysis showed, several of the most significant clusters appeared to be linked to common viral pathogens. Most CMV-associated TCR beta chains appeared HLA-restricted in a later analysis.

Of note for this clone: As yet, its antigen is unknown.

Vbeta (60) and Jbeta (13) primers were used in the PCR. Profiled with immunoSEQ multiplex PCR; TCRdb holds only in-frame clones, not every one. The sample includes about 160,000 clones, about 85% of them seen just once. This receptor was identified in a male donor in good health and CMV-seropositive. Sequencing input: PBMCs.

The CDR3 coding sequence is TGCGCCAGCAGCCCGCGGGAGGAAGAGACCCAGTACTTC. Translation gives CASSPREEETQYF. This sequence joins TRBV5-1 and TRBJ2-5, with 8 bases identical to TRBD2. In germline, CDR1 is SGHRS, CDR2 YFSETQ. This CDR3 is 13 amino acids long. With V trimmed by 4 bases and J by 3 bases, 2 bases remained unmatched.